This T cell receptor beta chain was sequenced in a study of shared clonotypes between healthy human individuals. Points from the study as a whole: Some clonotypes were shared by all four sorted-subset donors, while others were not shared. The non-shared ones had lower generation probabilities than the shared ones.

Using immunoSEQ multiplex PCR, the repertoire was profiled, and TCRdb retains in-frame clones only, with some absent. Of under 2,500,000 clones listed, approximately 96% are singletons. The study separated CD4+ cells into CD45RA+ naive and CD45RA-negative memory subsets. There are 15 residues in the CDR3. Germline V gene sequence: CDR1 SGHRS, CDR2 YFSETQ. V lost 0 bases to trimming and J lost 5 bases; unmatched junction nucleotides: 6. Of note for this clone: Its antigen is unidentified.

The V and J genes are TRBV5-1 and TRBJ1-2, with 8 bases lining up with TRBD1. Sequencing was done on a sample of naive CD4+ T cells sorted from blood. Sample subset: CD45RA+ positively selected. The TCR comes from a man between 18 and 29 years old in good health. The CDR3 DNA follows: TGCGCCAGCAGCTTGGGAGGGACAGGCTTTTATGGCTACACCTTC. Translating gives CASSLGGTGFYGYTF.